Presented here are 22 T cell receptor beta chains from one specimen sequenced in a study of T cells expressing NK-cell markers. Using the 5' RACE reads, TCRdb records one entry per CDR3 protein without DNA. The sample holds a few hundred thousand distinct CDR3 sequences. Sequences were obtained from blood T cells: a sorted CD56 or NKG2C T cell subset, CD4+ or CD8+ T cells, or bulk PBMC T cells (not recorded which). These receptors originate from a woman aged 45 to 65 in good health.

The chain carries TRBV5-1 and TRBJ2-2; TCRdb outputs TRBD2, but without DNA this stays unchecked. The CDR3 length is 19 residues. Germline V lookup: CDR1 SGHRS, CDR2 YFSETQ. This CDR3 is CASSAAMREEGLSTGELFF.

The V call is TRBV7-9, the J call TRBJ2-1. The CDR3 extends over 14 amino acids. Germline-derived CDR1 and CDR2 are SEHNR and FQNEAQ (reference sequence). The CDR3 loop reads CASSLDRTYNEQFF.

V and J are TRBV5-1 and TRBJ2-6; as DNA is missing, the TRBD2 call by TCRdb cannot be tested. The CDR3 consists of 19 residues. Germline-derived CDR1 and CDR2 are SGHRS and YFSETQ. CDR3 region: CASSLPGLAGPDGANVLTF.

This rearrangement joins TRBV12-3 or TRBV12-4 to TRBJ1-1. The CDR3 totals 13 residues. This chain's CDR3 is CASGNVWNTEAFF.

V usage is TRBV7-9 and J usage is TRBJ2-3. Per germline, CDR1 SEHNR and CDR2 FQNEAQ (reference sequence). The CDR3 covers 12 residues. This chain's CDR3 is CASSFLKDTQYF.

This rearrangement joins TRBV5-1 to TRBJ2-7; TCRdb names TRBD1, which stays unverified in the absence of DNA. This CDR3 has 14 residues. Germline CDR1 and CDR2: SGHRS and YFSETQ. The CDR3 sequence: CASSGTHPSYEQYF.

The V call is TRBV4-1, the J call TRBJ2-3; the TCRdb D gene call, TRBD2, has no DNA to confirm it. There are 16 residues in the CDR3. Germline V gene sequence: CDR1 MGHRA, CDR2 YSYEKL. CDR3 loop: CASSQEPSGPVYTQYF.

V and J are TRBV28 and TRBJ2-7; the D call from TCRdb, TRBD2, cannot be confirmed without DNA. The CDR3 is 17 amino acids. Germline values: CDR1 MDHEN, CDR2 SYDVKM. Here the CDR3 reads CASSRLAGGYLDYEQYF.

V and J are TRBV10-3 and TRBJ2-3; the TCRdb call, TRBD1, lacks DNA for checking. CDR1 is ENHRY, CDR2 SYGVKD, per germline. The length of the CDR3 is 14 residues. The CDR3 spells CAIRGRVDTDTQYF.

The CDR3 sequence is CSAPRGGAWETQYF. V usage is TRBV20-1 and J usage is TRBJ2-5; TCRdb gives TRBD1 as the D gene, but with no DNA this cannot be confirmed. This CDR3 has 14 residues. The germline CDR1 and CDR2 sequences are DFQATT and SNEGSKA (reference sequence).

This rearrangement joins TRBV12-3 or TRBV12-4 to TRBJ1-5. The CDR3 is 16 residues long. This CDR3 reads CASSAHLGIGNQPQHF.

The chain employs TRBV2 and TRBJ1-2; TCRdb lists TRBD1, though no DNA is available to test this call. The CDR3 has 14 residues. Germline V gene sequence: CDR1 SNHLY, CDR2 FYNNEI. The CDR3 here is CASRTGTTFYGYTF.

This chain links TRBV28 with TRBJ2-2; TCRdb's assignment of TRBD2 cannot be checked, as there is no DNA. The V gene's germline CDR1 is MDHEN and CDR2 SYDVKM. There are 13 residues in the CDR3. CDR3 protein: CASSHMGPGELFF.

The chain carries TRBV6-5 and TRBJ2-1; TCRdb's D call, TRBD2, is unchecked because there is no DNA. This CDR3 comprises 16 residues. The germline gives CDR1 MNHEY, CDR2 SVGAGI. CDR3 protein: CASSYWASGGLNEQFF.

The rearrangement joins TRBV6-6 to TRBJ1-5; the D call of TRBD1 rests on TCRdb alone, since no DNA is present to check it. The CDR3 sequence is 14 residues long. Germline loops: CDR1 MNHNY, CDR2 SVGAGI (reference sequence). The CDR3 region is CASSSPGEVQPQHF.

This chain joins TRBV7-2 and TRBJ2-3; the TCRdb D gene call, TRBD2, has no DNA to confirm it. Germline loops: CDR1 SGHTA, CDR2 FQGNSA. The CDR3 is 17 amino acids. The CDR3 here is CASSFPTSGRAIDTQYF.

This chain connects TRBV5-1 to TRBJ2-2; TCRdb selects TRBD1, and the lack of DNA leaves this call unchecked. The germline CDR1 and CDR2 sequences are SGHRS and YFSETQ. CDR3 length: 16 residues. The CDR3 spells CASSWATRGSTGELFF.

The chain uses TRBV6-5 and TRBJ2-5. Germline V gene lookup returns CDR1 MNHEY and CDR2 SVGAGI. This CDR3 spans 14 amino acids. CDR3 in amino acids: CASSYSSSQETQYF.

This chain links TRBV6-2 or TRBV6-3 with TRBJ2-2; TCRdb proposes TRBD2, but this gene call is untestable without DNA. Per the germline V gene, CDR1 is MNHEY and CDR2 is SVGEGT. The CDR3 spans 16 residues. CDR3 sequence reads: CASSRLVSTYTGELFF.

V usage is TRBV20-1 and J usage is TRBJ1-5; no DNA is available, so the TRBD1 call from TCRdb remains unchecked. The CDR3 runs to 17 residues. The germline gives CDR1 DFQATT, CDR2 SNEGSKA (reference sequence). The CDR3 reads CSAGTGGPFRDNQPQHF.

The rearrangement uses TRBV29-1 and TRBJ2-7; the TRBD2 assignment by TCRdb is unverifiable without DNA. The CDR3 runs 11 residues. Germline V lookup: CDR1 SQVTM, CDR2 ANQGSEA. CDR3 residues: CSVDSGAKQYF.

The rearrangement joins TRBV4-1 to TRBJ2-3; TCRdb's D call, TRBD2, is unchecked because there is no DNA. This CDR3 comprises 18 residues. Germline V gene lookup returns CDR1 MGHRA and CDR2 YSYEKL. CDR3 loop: CASSHEGIGLAVPDTQYF.